The clone carrying this T cell receptor beta chain was counted between two and nine times. Its cognate antigen is unknown. The sample comes from a study of beta chain features in type 1 diabetes. About the study: Healthy donors and patients showed comparable age, gender and cell yields.

Findings and limits, study-wide: The study notes PCR might favor shorter templates equally in patients and controls.

V dropped 0 bases and J dropped 2 bases, with 11 bases sitting between them. Germline V lookup: CDR1 MNHEY, CDR2 SVGAGI. The CDR3 runs 15 residues. Of the isolated RNA, all was reverse transcribed, and so the sequenced material was expressed TCRB transcripts. Here immunoSEQ multiplex PCR was the method, and the copy in TCRdb shows in-frame clones only, minus some. In the table there are around 250,000 clones, roughly an eighth of which are singletons. Sequenced: naive CD4+ T cells from blood. The chain has TRBV6-5 and TRBJ2-7; a possible D gene is TRBD2 (5 bases). This clonotype was sampled from a woman between 40 and 55 years old in good health. Here the CDR3 reads CASSYSSSGTYEQYF. CDR3 DNA sequence: TGTGCCAGCAGTTACTCGTCCAGCGGAACCTACGAGCAGTACTTC.